The sequence of this T cell receptor (beta chain) was determined in a study of blood T cell repertoires in COVID-19. Study context: The United States, Italy and Spain were the sources of the acute and convalescent COVID-19 samples. T cells, B-cell-depleted T cells, or PBMCs supplied cDNA or gDNA.

Authors' analysis steps: It was from reference gene primer amplification that nucleated cell counts were estimated. TCRdb keeps only in-frame clones here, not all; method: immunoSEQ multiplex PCR. The DNA was the basis for D and trimming; V, J and clone size are from that table. The sample has some 150,000 clones, about 87% seen once. This CDR3 is built from 15 residues. V gave up 0 bases and J gave up 0 bases, with 6 bases separating them. Germline-derived CDR1 and CDR2 are LGHDT and YNNKEL (reference sequence). Sequencing used peripheral blood. The chain uses TRBV3-1 (or the pseudogene TRBV3-2) and TRBJ1-5; D unresolved. This receptor was identified in a human donor in a cohort sampled during active COVID-19. The DNA for the CDR3 is TGTGCCAGCAGCCAAGACCTGCGTAGCAATCAGCCCCAGCATTTT. This translates into CASSQDLRSNQPQHF.